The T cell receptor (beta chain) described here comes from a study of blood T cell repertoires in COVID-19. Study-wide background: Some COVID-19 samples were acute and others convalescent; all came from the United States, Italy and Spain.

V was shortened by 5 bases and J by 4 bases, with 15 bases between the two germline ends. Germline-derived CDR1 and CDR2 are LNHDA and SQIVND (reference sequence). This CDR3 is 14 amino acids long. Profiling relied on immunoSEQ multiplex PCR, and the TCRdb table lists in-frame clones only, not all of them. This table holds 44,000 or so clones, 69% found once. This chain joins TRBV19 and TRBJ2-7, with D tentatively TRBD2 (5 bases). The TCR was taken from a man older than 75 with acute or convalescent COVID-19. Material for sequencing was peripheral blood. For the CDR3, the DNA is TGTGCCAGTAGTCCCCTTGGTCCGGGGTACGAGCAGTACTTC. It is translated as CASSPLGPGYEQYF.